The 32 T cell receptor beta chains below come from one sample, sequenced in a study of blood T cell repertoires in COVID-19. The assay was immunoSEQ multiplex PCR, and TCRdb's table has in-frame clones only and misses some. The profile shows 90,000 to 120,000 clones, about three quarters of them singletons. The sequenced material came from peripheral blood. The receptors stem from a man aged 70 or older with acute or convalescent COVID-19.

The chain is built from TRBV7-9 and TRBJ1-2; 12 nucleotides agree with TRBD1. Trimming removed 4 bases from V and 5 bases from J; junction bases left unmatched: 11. This CDR3 is built from 17 residues. Germline-derived CDR1 and CDR2 are SEHNR and FQNEAQ (reference sequence). The CDR3 nucleotides are TGTGCCAGCAGCTCCCTACCGGGACAGGGGGCTGAATATGGCTACACCTTC. Translating gives CASSSLPGQGAEYGYTF.

This clone was seen more than once but under ten times. This chain uses TRBV7-2 with TRBJ2-7; 8 bases are a match to TRBD1. This CDR3 spans 16 amino acids. Germline V gene lookup returns CDR1 SGHTA and CDR2 FQGNSA. V lost 1 base and J lost 6; bases outside the gene matches: 11. The CDR3 sequence is CASSLVAGGASFEQYF. The CDR3 nucleotides are TGTGCCAGCAGCTTAGTGGCAGGGGGCGCCTCGTTCGAGCAGTACTTC.

The V call is TRBV7-8, the J call TRBJ1-2; TRBD1 matches at 10 bases. The junction had 4 bases not matched to a gene; V was cut back by 1 base and J by 5 bases. Germline values: CDR1 SGHVS, CDR2 FQNEAQ. The CDR3 totals 15 residues. The CDR3 spells CASSLDDRGRYGYTF. CDR3 sequence (DNA): TGTGCCAGCAGCTTAGATGACAGGGGGCGGTATGGCTACACCTTC.

The chain recombines TRBV7-9 with TRBJ1-4, with a weak D call TRBD1 (6 bases). The CDR3 has 15 amino acids. The germline V gene encodes CDR1 SEHNR and CDR2 FQNEAQ (reference sequence). The ends were cut back, 4 bases at V and 1 base at J, with 10 bases in the middle. The CDR3 sequence: CASSSRTETNEKLFF. The CDR3 DNA reads TGTGCCAGCAGCTCACGGACAGAAACTAATGAAAAACTGTTTTTT.

The chain combines TRBV29-1 with TRBJ2-5; D perhaps matches TRBD2 (6 bases). The CDR3 is 13 residues long. V shed 6 bases and J shed 0 bases, with 11 bases lying between them. Germline values: CDR1 SQVTM, CDR2 ANQGSEA. DNA of the CDR3: TGCAGCGTGCGCGGGATGTACCAAGAGACCCAGTACTTC. This sequence encodes CSVRGMYQETQYF.

This clone appeared once. The chain is built from TRBV5-1 and TRBJ1-1, with TRBD1 as a possible D gene (5 bases). Trimming cost V 0 bases and J 1 base, with 10 bases left between them. CDR1 is SGHRS and CDR2 is YFSETQ in the germline V gene. This CDR3 is built from 15 residues. CDR3 sequence: CASSLAGAPNTEAFF. For the CDR3, the DNA is TGCGCCAGCAGCTTGGCTGGGGCCCCGAACACTGAAGCTTTCTTT.

V gene TRBV3-1 (or the pseudogene TRBV3-2) combines with J gene TRBJ1-4, with 9 nucleotides matching TRBD1. Germline assignment: CDR1 LGHDT and CDR2 YNNKEL (reference sequence). The junction had 3 bases not matched to a gene; V was cut back by 6 bases and J by 10 bases. The CDR3 spans 12 residues. CDR3 DNA sequence: TGTGCCAGCAGACCGGGACAGGGAAAACTGTTTTTT. Translated, it gives CASRPGQGKLFF.

This clone was seen only a few times. V usage is TRBV5-4 and J usage is TRBJ1-1, with D possibly being TRBD1 (6 bases). The V gene lost 4 bases and the J gene lost 1 base, with 14 bases spanning the gap. The germline CDR1 and CDR2 sequences are SGHNT and YYREEE (reference sequence). The CDR3 spans 15 residues. DNA for the CDR3: TGTGCCAGCAGCACTCCACAGGGTCGGAACACTGAAGCTTTCTTT. This gives the protein CASSTPQGRNTEAFF. The whole variable domain, filled in from reference TRBV5-4 and TRBJ1-1, reads ETGVTQSPTHLIKTRGQQVTLRCSSQSGHNTVSWYQQALGQGPQFIFQYYREEENGRGNFPPRFSGLQFPNYSSELNVNALELDDSALYLCASSTPQGRNTEAFFGQGTRLTVV.

The rearrangement links TRBV19 to TRBJ2-6; TRBD1 is a possible D gene (6 bases). The CDR3 has 14 residues. Germline assignment: CDR1 LNHDA and CDR2 SQIVND (reference sequence). With 5 bases removed from V and 2 bases from J, the gap between germline ends came to 7 bases. The CDR3 here is CASSEGAGANVLTF. CDR3 nucleotide sequence: TGTGCCAGTAGTGAGGGGGCTGGGGCCAACGTCCTGACTTTC.

The rearrangement links TRBV5-1 to TRBJ2-1, with 7 nucleotides matching TRBD2. The ends lost 0 bases at V and 0 bases at J; junction bases unmatched: 3. Germline V CDR1 and CDR2: SGHRS, YFSETQ. The length of the CDR3 is 16 residues. The CDR3 loop is CASSLASGASYNEQFF. The DNA for the CDR3 is TGCGCCAGCAGCTTGGCTAGCGGTGCCTCCTACAATGAGCAGTTCTTC.

The gene calls are TRBV19 and TRBJ1-2; 8 nucleotides line up with TRBD1. Germline CDR1 is LNHDA and CDR2 is SQIVND (reference sequence). V dropped 6 bases and J dropped 5; count of bases not matched to a gene: 11. The CDR3 covers 15 residues. This chain's CDR3 is CASRIPQGANYGYTF. The DNA for the CDR3 is TGTGCCAGTAGGATCCCTCAGGGGGCAAATTATGGCTACACCTTC.

V and J are TRBV9 and TRBJ1-4; D may be TRBD1 (5 bases). V dropped 2 bases and J dropped 3 bases, with 8 bases sitting between them. The CDR3 is made up of 14 amino acids. The V gene's germline CDR1 is SGDLS and CDR2 YYNGEE. The CDR3, as DNA: TGTGCCAGCAGCGTGCGACAGTCTAATGAAAAACTGTTTTTT. Translation gives CASSVRQSNEKLFF.

Here the CDR3 DNA reads TGTGCCAGCAGCTTAGGGGGGGGCTTTCGCATTCAGTACTTC. This translates into CASSLGGGFRIQYF. V is TRBV7-2 and J is TRBJ2-4; a possible D gene is TRBD2 (7 bases). The germline V and J ends were trimmed by 1 base and 9 bases, with 13 bases remaining between them. This CDR3 spans 14 amino acids. Per the germline V gene, CDR1 is SGHTA and CDR2 is FQGNSA. Full variable domain (outside the CDR3, taken from reference TRBV7-2 and TRBJ2-4): GAGVSQSPSNKVTEKGKDVELRCDPISGHTALYWYRQSLGQGLEFLIYFQGNSAPDKSGLPSDRFSAERTGGSVSTLTIQRTQQEDSAVYLCASSLGGGFRIQYFGAGTRLSVL.

The J gene is TRBJ1-1, the V gene TRBV5-1; D ambiguous. The V gene lost 5 bases and the J gene lost 0 bases, with 8 bases spanning the gap. The CDR3 length is 13 residues. Germline V gene lookup returns CDR1 SGHRS and CDR2 YFSETQ. CDR3 protein: CASSTGMNTEAFF. CDR3 coding DNA: TGCGCCAGCAGTACCGGGATGAACACTGAAGCTTTCTTT.

The sample holds one count of this clone. V gene TRBV2 combines with J gene TRBJ2-5, with TRBD1 matching 10 bases. The CDR3 is 15 residues long. V lost 6 bases and J lost 4; bases outside the gene matches: 8. CDR1 is SNHLY, CDR2 FYNNEI, per germline. CDR3 sequence: CASSLDRGQTETQYF. CDR3 in DNA: TGTGCCAGCAGCCTTGACAGGGGGCAGACAGAGACCCAGTACTTC.

A few counts support this clone. CDR3 in DNA: TGTGCCAGCAGTTACCTGCCCCAAGGGGGCAATGGCTACACCTTC. Encoded protein: CASSYLPQGGNGYTF. This chain links TRBV6-5 with TRBJ1-2; 7 nucleotides line up with TRBD1. CDR3 length: 15 amino acids. Germline CDR1 reads MNHEY; CDR2 reads SVGAGI. J lost 6 bases, V lost 2 bases, and 9 bases had no gene match.

The chain employs TRBV7-9 and TRBJ1-1, with 9 bases lining up with TRBD1. Germline-derived CDR1 and CDR2 are SEHNR and FQNEAQ (reference sequence). CDR3 length equals 15 residues. J lost 5 bases, V lost 5 bases, and 9 bases had no gene match. CDR3 nucleotide sequence: TGTGCCAGCAGCCCTCGGGGTGGACAGGGGACTGAAGCTTTCTTT. Translation: CASSPRGGQGTEAFF.

This clone was observed a handful of times. The V call is TRBV7-3, the J call TRBJ1-3; D perhaps matches TRBD1 (5 bases). V dropped 1 base and J dropped 0 bases, with 10 bases sitting between them. The germline V gene has CDR1 SGHTA and CDR2 FQGTGA. This CDR3 has 16 residues. Here the CDR3 DNA reads TGTGCCAGCAGCTTAAGTACAGGCCCCTCTGGAAACACCATATATTTT. Translation gives CASSLSTGPSGNTIYF.

In DNA, the CDR3 is TGTGCCAGCAGTGACAGGGCGGATCAGCCCCAGCATTTT. Protein sequence: CASSDRADQPQHF. The gene calls are TRBV2 and TRBJ1-5, with D maybe TRBD1 (5 bases). The CDR3 loop spans 13 amino acids. Germline CDR1 is SNHLY and CDR2 is FYNNEI. Trimming removed 3 bases at V and 5 bases at J, with 8 bases between. The full variable domain, completed using reference TRBV2 and TRBJ1-5, is EPEVTQTPSHQVTQMGQEVILRCVPISNHLYFYWYRQILGQKVEFLVSFYNNEISEKSEIFDDQFSVERPDGSNFTLKIRSTKLEDSAMYFCASSDRADQPQHFGDGTRLSIL.

The genes are TRBV10-3 and TRBJ1-2, with D perhaps matching TRBD1 (6 bases). Germline V gene sequence: CDR1 ENHRY, CDR2 SYGVKD. Between the trimmed V and J ends, which lost 7 bases and 4 bases, there was a span of 13 bases. CDR3 length: 13 residues. Here the CDR3 DNA reads TGTGCCATCAAAAGGGAAGGGGGCTATGGCTACACCTTC. As protein: CAIKREGGYGYTF.

This rearrangement joins TRBV18 to TRBJ1-1; 8 bases are shared with TRBD1. CDR1 is KGHSH, CDR2 LQKENI, per germline. V lost 2 bases and J lost 7; bases outside the gene matches: 12. This CDR3 is built from 16 residues. DNA for the CDR3: TGTGCCAGCTCACCAGTCAGGTCAGGGGGCGAGGGTGAAGCTTTCTTT. It encodes CASSPVRSGGEGEAFF.

V gene TRBV6-2 or TRBV6-3 combines with J gene TRBJ2-4; D is possibly TRBD2 (5 bases). This CDR3 has 19 amino acids. V was cut by 2 bases and J by 0 bases, with 20 bases left in between. Germline V CDR1 and CDR2: MNHEY, SVGEGT. The CDR3 spells CASSYPMRAGMIAKNIQYF. CDR3 nucleotide sequence: TGTGCCAGCAGTTACCCCATGAGGGCAGGAATGATAGCCAAAAACATTCAGTACTTC.

The chain couples TRBV13 to TRBJ2-7; 8 bases are shared with TRBD2. The V gene end was trimmed by 5 bases and the J gene end by 5 bases; junction bases not matched to a gene: 5. This CDR3 contains 13 residues. Germline V CDR1 and CDR2: PRHDT, FYEKMQ (reference sequence). The CDR3 reads CASSGTRGHEQYF. CDR3 nucleotides: TGTGCCAGCAGCGGGACTAGGGGTCACGAGCAGTACTTC.

V usage is TRBV9 and J usage is TRBJ2-1; 8 bases map to TRBD2. This CDR3 region has 16 residues. The J segment lost 3 bases and the V segment lost 0 bases, leaving 5 bases of the junction unmatched. Germline-derived CDR1 and CDR2 are SGDLS and YYNGEE. For the CDR3, the DNA is TGTGCCAGCAGCGTAGAACCGGGGGGGCTCTACAATGAGCAGTTCTTC. Protein: CASSVEPGGLYNEQFF.

The chain employs TRBV9 and TRBJ2-7; a possible D gene is TRBD2 (7 bases). Germline-derived CDR1 and CDR2 are SGDLS and YYNGEE. V dropped 0 bases and J dropped 1 base, with 14 bases sitting between them. This CDR3 contains 16 residues. The CDR3 DNA follows: TGTGCCAGCAGCGTAGGGGGAGGGGACATATCCTACGAGCAGTACTTC. Its translation is CASSVGGGDISYEQYF.

CDR3 sequence reads: CASSRTSGPSEQFF. For the CDR3, the DNA is TGTGCCAGCAGCAGGACTAGCGGGCCGTCCGAGCAGTTCTTC. This sequence joins TRBV7-6 and TRBJ2-1; 11 positions agree with TRBD2. CDR3 size: 14 residues. CDR1 is SGHVS and CDR2 is FNYEAQ in the germline V gene. V lost 5 bases and J lost 10; bases outside the gene matches: 7.

The V gene is TRBV18, the J gene TRBJ1-2; D possibly corresponds to TRBD1 (6 bases). Trimming took off 2 bases at V and 6 bases at J, with 7 bases between the two ends. The germline V gene has CDR1 KGHSH and CDR2 LQKENI. The CDR3 spans 12 residues. CDR3 sequence reads: CASSPKGDGYTF. The CDR3 nucleotides read TGTGCCAGCTCACCAAAGGGGGATGGCTACACCTTC.

J is TRBJ1-2 and V is TRBV5-8, with TRBD1 as a possible D gene (5 bases). The CDR3 has 14 residues. Germline CDR1 reads SGHTS; CDR2 reads YDEGEE. The V and J ends lost 1 base and 8 bases respectively, with 15 bases between them. Here the CDR3 reads CASSLRGTLPGYTF. CDR3 sequence (DNA): TGTGCCAGCAGCTTGAGAGGGACTCTACCCGGCTACACCTTC. The full variable domain, completed using reference TRBV5-8 and TRBJ1-2, is EAGVTQSPTHLIKTRGQQATLRCSPISGHTSVYWYQQALGLGLQFLLWYDEGEERNRGNFPPRFSGRQFPNYSSELNVNALELEDSALYLCASSLRGTLPGYTFGSGTRLTVV.

The chain joins TRBV11-2 to TRBJ2-7, with 12 bases matching TRBD2. The germline V gene has CDR1 SGHAT and CDR2 FQNNGV. This CDR3 has 16 residues. Trimming removed 5 bases from V and 0 bases from J; junction bases left unmatched: 5. CDR3 sequence reads: CASSPWTSGVSYEQYF. CDR3 coding DNA: TGTGCCAGCAGCCCTTGGACTAGCGGGGTCTCCTACGAGCAGTACTTC.

The chain combines TRBV5-6 with TRBJ1-2; 11 bases agree with TRBD1. With 0 bases clipped from V and 5 bases from J, the junction kept 6 bases outside the gene matches. Germline CDR1 SGHDT, CDR2 YYEEEE. The CDR3 runs to 16 residues. The CDR3 nucleotides read TGTGCCAGCAGCTTGGTTGTGGGACAGGGGGAATATGGCTACACCTTC. It translates to CASSLVVGQGEYGYTF.

This clone was seen a single time. The V gene is TRBV12-2, the J gene TRBJ2-7; the table gives TRBD2 as D, unverified against the DNA. TRBV12-2 is noted as a pseudogene. This CDR3 has 15 amino acids. CDR3 protein: CASRLESGRRYEQYF. In DNA form, the CDR3 reads TGTGCAAGTCGCTTAGAATCGGGCAGGAGGTACGAGCAGTACTTC.

As regards this clone: Different DNA sequences within this sample yield the same CDR3. The genes are TRBV5-1 and TRBJ2-1; TRBD1 agrees at 10 bases. CDR1 is SGHRS and CDR2 is YFSETQ in the germline V gene. V lost 4 bases to trimming and J lost 7 bases; unmatched junction nucleotides: 5. The length of the CDR3 is 14 residues. The CDR3 loop reads CASSPGQGGNEQFF. In DNA, the CDR3 is TGCGCCAGCAGCCCCGGACAGGGGGGTAATGAGCAGTTCTTC. The full variable domain, its missing parts supplied by reference TRBV5-1 and TRBJ2-1, is KAGVTQTPRYLIKTRGQQVTLSCSPISGHRSVSWYQQTPGQGLQFLFEYFSETQRNKGNFPGRFSGRQFSNSRSEMNVSTLELGDSALYLCASSPGQGGNEQFFGPGTRLTVL.